One T cell receptor (beta chain) is described in this entry. Assay used: immunoSEQ multiplex PCR; TCRdb lists only in-frame clones, some missing. The table shows approximately 75,000 clones, with around 80% occurring only once. V lost 1 base and J lost 4, with 7 bases in between. CDR3 length equals 13 residues. Germline V gene sequence: CDR1 SGHTA, CDR2 FQGNSA. The record originates from a study of radiotherapy plus CTLA-4 blockade in lung cancer. This receptor was identified in a human donor with non-small cell lung cancer who had a complete response to radiotherapy plus ipilimumab. The rearrangement links TRBV7-2 to TRBJ1-2; D is undetermined. The sequencing here drew on peripheral blood, taken from a patient treated with radiotherapy plus ipilimumab. CDR3 loop: CASSLGPTYGYTF. The CDR3 DNA is TGTGCCAGCAGCTTAGGACCCACCTATGGCTACACCTTC.